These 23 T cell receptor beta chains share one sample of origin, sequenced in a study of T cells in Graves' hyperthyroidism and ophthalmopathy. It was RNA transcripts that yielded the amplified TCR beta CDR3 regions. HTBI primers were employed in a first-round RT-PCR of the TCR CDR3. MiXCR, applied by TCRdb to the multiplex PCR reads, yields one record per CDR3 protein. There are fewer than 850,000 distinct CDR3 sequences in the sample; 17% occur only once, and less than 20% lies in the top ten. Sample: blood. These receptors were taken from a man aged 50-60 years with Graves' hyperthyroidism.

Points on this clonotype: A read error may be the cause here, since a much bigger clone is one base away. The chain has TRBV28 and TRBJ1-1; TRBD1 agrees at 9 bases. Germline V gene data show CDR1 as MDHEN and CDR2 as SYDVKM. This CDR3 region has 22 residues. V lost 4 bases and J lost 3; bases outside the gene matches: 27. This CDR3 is CASSSRTGEHTVRIWEHTEAFF. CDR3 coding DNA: TGTGCCAGCAGTTCGCGGACAGGGGAACACACTGTCCGAATATGGGAACACACTGAAGCTTTCTTT.

The CDR3 protein is CASSGLTGSEKAWEQYF. CDR3 nucleotide sequence: TGTGCCAGCTCCGGCCTCACTGGTTCGGAAAAAGCGTGGGAGCAGTACTTC. This chain connects TRBV18 to TRBJ2-7; no firm D call. Trimming cost V 6 bases and J 7 bases, with 28 bases left between them. The CDR3 is made up of 17 amino acids. CDR1 and CDR2 from the germline V gene are KGHSH and LQKENI.

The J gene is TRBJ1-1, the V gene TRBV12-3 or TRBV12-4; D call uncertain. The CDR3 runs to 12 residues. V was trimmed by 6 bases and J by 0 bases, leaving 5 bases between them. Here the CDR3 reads CASRRMNTEAFF. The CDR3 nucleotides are TGTGCCAGCAGACGAATGAACACTGAAGCTTTCTTT.

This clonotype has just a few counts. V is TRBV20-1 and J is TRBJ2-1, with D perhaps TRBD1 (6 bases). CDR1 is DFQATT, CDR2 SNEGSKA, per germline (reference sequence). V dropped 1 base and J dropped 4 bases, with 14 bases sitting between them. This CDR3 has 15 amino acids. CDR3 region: CSARGVDSLYNEQFF. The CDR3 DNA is TGCAGTGCTAGAGGAGTGGACAGTCTTTACAATGAGCAGTTCTTC.

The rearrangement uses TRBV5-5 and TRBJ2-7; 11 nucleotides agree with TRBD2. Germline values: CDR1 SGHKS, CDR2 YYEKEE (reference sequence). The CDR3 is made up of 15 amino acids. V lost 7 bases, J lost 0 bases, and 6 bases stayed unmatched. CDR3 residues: CASGEGLAGSYEQYF. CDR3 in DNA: TGTGCCAGCGGCGAAGGACTAGCGGGCTCCTACGAGCAGTACTTC.

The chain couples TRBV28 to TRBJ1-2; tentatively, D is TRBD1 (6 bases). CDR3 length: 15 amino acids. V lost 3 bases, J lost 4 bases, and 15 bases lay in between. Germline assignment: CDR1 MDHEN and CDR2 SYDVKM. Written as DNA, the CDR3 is TGTGCCAGCAGTTTGAAAACAGGGCCCCCCTATGGCTACACCTTC. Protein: CASSLKTGPPYGYTF.

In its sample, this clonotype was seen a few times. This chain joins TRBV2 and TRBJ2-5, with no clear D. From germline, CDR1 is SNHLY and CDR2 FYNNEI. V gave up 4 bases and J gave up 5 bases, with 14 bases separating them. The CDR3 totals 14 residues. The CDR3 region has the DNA TGTGCCAGCAGTGGCCGGGCGTTGTCGGAGACCCAGTACTTC. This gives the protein CASSGRALSETQYF.

The CDR3 spells CASQTEGGEQFF. The CDR3 region has the DNA TGCGCCAGCCAGACTGAGGGGGGAGAGCAGTTCTTC. The gene calls are TRBV4-1 and TRBJ2-1; possibly TRBD1 or TRBD2 for D (6 bases each). The V gene's germline CDR1 is MGHRA and CDR2 YSYEKL. The CDR3 runs to 12 residues. Trimming left V 8 bases short and J 10 bases short, with 15 bases between.

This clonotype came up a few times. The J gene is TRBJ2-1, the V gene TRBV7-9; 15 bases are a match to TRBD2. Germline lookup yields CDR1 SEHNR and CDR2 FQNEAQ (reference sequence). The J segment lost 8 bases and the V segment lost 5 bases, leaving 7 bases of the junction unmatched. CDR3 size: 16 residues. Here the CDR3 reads CASSAGTSGRRDEQFF. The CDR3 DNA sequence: TGTGCCAGCAGCGCTGGGACTAGCGGGAGGCGGGATGAGCAGTTCTTC. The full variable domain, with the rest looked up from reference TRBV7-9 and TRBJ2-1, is DTGVSQNPRHKITKRGQNVTFRCDPISEHNRLYWYRQTLGQGPEFLTYFQNEAQLEKSRLLSDRFSAERPKGSFSTLEIQRTEQGDSAMYLCASSAGTSGRRDEQFFGPGTRLTVL.

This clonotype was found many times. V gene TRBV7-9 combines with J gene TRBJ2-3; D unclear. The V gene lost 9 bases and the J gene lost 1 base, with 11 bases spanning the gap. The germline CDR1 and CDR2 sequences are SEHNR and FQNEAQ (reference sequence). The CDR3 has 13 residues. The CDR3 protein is CASRSAGTDTQYF. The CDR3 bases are TGTGCCAGTCGGAGTGCGGGCACAGATACGCAGTATTTT.

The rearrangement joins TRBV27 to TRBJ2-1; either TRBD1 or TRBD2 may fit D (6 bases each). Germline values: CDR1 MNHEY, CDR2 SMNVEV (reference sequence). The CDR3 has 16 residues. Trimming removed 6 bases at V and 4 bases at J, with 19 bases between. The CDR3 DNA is TGTGCCAGCAGCACCCTCGTGAAGGGGGGTTACAATGAGCAGTTCTTC. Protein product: CASSTLVKGGYNEQFF.

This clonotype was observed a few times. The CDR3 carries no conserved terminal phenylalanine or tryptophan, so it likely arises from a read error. The CDR3 loop is CASNNPLAGGREQYL. DNA of the CDR3: TGTGCCAGTAACAACCCCCTGGCGGGAGGGCGAGAGCAGTACCTC. The V call is TRBV19, the J call TRBJ2-7; TRBD2 matches 9 bases. Germline values: CDR1 LNHDA, CDR2 SQIVND (reference sequence). Trimming cost V 7 bases and J 7 bases; bases outside gene matches: 14. CDR3 size: 15 residues.

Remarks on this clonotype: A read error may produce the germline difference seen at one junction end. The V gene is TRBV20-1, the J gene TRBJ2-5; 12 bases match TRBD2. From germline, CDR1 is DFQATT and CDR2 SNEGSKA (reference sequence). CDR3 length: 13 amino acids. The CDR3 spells CRASGRAGETQYF. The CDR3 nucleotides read TGCAGGGCTAGCGGGAGGGCCGGGGAGACCCAGTACTTC.

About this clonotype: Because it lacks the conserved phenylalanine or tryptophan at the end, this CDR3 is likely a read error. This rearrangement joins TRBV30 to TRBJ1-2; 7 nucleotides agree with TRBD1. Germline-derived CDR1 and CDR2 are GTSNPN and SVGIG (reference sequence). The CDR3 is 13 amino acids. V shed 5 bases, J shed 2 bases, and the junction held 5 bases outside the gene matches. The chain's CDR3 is CAWEPGGNYGYTS. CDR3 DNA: TGTGCCTGGGAGCCAGGGGGAAACTATGGCTACACCTCC.

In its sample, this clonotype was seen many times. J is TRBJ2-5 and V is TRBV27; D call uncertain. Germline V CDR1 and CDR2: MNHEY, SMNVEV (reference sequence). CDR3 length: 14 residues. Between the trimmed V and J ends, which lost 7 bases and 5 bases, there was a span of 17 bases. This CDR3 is CASTNTGRLETQYF. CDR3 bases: TGTGCCAGCACCAATACTGGACGCCTCGAGACCCAGTACTTC.

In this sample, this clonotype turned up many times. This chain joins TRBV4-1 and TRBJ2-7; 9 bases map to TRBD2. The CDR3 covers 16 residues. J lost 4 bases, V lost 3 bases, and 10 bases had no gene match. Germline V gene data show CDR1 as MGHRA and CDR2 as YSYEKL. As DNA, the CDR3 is TGCGCCAGCAGCCAGAGACTAGCGGAAAGATTTTACGAGCAGTACTTC. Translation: CASSQRLAERFYEQYF.

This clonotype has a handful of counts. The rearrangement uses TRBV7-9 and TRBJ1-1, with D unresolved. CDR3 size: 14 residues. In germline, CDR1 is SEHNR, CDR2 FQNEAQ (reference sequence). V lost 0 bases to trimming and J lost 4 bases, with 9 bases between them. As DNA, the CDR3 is TGTGCCAGCAGCTTAGCGATTGTAGGCACTGAAGCTTTCTTT. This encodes CASSLAIVGTEAFF. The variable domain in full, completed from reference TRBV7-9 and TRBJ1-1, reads DTGVSQNPRHKITKRGQNVTFRCDPISEHNRLYWYRQTLGQGPEFLTYFQNEAQLEKSRLLSDRFSAERPKGSFSTLEIQRTEQGDSAMYLCASSLAIVGTEAFFGQGTRLTVV.

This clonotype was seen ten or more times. CDR3 DNA sequence: TGTGCCAGCGCCCTAACCGCAGGTGCCTACGAGCAGTACTTC. This sequence encodes CASALTAGAYEQYF. J is TRBJ2-7 and V is TRBV12-3 or TRBV12-4; D is ambiguous. Deletions cut 8 bases from V and 2 bases from J, with 16 bases between. The CDR3 runs to 14 residues.

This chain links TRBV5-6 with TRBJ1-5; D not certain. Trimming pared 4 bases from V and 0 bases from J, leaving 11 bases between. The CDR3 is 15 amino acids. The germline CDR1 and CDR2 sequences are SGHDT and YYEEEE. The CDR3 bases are TGTGCCAGCAGCACGGCCGGGTATAGCAATCAGCCCCAGCATTTT. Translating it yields CASSTAGYSNQPQHF.

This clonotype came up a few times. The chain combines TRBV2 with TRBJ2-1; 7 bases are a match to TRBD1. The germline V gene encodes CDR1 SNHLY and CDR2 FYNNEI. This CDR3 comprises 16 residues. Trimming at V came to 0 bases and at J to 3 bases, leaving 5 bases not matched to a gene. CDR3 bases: TGTGCCAGCAGTGAAGCGTGGGACAGCAACTACAATGAGCAGTTCTTC. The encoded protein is CASSEAWDSNYNEQFF.

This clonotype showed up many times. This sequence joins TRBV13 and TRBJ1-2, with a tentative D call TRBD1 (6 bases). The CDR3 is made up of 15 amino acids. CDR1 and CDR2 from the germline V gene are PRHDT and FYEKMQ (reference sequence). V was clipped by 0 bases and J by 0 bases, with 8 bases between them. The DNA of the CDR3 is TGTGCCAGCAGCTTAGGCGGACAGACTAACTATGGCTACACCTTC. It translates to CASSLGGQTNYGYTF.

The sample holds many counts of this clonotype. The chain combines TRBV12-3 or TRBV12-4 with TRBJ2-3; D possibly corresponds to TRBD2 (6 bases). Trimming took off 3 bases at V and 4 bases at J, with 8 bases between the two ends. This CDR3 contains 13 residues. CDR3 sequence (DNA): TGTGCCAGCAGTTTTCCGGGAGCAGATACGCAGTATTTT. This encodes CASSFPGADTQYF.

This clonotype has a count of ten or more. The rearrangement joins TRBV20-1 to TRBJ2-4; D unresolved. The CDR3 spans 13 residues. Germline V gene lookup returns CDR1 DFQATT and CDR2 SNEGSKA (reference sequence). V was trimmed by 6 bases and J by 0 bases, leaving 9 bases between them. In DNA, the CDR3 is TGCAGTGCCTTCGACCTAGCCAAAAACATTCAGTACTTC. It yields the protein CSAFDLAKNIQYF.